The T cell receptor beta chain described here comes from a study of somatic mutations in cytotoxic T cells in rheumatoid arthritis. Among the healthy controls, all of them blood donors, the median age was roughly 54 years (range about 21-70) and approximately 58% were female. Isolation of CD4+ and CD8+ cells used positive magnetic bead selection, with purity checked by flow cytometry. The CDR3 sequence is 14 residues long. Germline V gives CDR1 SGHTA, CDR2 FQGNSA. V lost 6 bases, J lost 4 bases, and 15 bases lay in between. This clone occurred once. Clones were read by immunoSEQ multiplex PCR, and TCRdb kept only the in-frame ones, dropping some. The repertoire holds approximately 8,700 clones, with about 80% as singletons.

The V gene is TRBV7-2, the J gene TRBJ1-2, with D unresolved. Sequenced input: CD8+ T cells sorted from blood. The TCR originated in a woman between 50 and 59 years old in good health. CDR3 region: CASRDFRTFYGYTF. The CDR3 region has the DNA TGTGCCAGCAGAGACTTTCGCACCTTCTATGGCTACACCTTC.